This entry features one TCR beta chain sequence. No antigen is known for it. Measured with immunoSEQ multiplex PCR; TCRdb has only the in-frame clones, and not every one. The sample lists 150,000 to 200,000 clones, about 89% occurring once. Per germline, CDR1 SQVTM and CDR2 ANQGSEA. This CDR3 contains 13 residues. The V and J ends lost 4 bases and 7 bases, in that order; junction bases with no gene match: 5. These data belong to a study of T cell responses to AZD1222 COVID-19 vaccine. Findings of the study overall: Sampled repertoires all dated from after the peak T cell response.

Sequenced here: peripheral blood, sampled 28 days after the second AZD1222 dose. The chain combines TRBV29-1 with TRBJ2-3, with 10 bases matching TRBD2. This clonotype was obtained from an adult who received the AZD1222 COVID-19 vaccine. The CDR3 reads CSVGAGGSNTQYF. CDR3 DNA: TGCAGCGTTGGAGCGGGAGGGTCGAATACGCAGTATTTT.